This TCR beta chain was retrieved from a study of control samples from healthy donors and cancer patients. Sequenced by immunoSEQ multiplex PCR; TCRdb stores in-frame clones only, minus some. The table shows 50,000 or so clones, with nearly 95% occurring only once. Trimming removed 3 bases from V and 5 bases from J, with 13 bases in between. CDR3 length: 14 amino acids. Germline values: CDR1 SSHAT, CDR2 FNYEAQ (reference sequence). This TCR was recovered from a woman aged 45-65 years with head and neck cancer. The sample was PBMCs. This chain links TRBV7-7 with TRBJ2-5; D unclear. CDR3 DNA sequence: TGTGCCAGCAGCTTCGACCTGTGGATGGAGACCCAGTACTTC. Protein: CASSFDLWMETQYF. Based on the CDR3 plus reference TRBV7-7 and TRBJ2-5, the full variable domain is GAGVSQSPRYKVTKRGQDVTLRCDPISSHATLYWYQQALGQGPEFLTYFNYEAQPDKSGLPSDRFSAERPEGSISTLTIQRTEQRDSAMYRCASSFDLWMETQYFGPGTRLLVL.